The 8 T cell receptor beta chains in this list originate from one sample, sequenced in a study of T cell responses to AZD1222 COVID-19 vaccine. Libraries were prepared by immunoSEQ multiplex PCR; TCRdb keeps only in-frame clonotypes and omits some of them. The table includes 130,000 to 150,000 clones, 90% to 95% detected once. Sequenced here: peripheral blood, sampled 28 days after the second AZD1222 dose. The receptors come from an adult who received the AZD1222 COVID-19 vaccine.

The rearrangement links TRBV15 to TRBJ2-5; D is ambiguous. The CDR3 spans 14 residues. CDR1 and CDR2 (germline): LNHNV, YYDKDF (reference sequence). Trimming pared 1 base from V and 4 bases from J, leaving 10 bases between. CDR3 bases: TGTGCCACCAGCAGAGGTCGTTCGTCAGAGACCCAGTACTTC. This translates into CATSRGRSSETQYF.

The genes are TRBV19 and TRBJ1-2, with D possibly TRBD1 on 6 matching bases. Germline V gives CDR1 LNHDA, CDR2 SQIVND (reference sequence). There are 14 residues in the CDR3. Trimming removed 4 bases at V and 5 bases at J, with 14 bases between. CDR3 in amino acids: CASSRGGDDYGYTF. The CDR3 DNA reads TGTGCCAGTAGTAGAGGGGGAGACGATTATGGCTACACCTTC.

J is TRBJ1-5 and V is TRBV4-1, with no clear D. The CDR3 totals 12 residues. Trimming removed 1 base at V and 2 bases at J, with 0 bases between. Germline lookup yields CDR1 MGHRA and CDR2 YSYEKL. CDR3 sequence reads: CASSQGNQPQHF. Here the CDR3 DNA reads TGCGCCAGCAGCCAAGGCAATCAGCCCCAGCATTTT.

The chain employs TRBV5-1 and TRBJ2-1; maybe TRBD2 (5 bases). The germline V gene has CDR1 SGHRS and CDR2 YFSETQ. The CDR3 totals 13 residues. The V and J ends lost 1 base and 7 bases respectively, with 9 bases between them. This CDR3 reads CASSLPSRNEQFF. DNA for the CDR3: TGCGCCAGCAGCTTGCCTAGCAGGAATGAGCAGTTCTTC.

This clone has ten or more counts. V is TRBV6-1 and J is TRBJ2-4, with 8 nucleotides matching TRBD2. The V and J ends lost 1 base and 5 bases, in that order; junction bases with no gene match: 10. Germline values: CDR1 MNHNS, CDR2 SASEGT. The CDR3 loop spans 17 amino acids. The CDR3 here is CASSEGRVAGSQNIQYF. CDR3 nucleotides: TGTGCCAGCAGTGAAGGTAGAGTAGCGGGATCTCAAAACATTCAGTACTTC.

The CDR3 nucleotides read TGTGCCAGCAGTTTAAGGGGTAGTGGATCCTACGAGCAGTACTTC. It yields the protein CASSLRGSGSYEQYF. V gene TRBV27 combines with J gene TRBJ2-7; maybe TRBD1 (5 bases). V was shortened by 2 bases and J by 1 base, with 12 bases between the two germline ends. The CDR3 is made up of 15 amino acids. Germline CDR1 reads MNHEY; CDR2 reads SMNVEV (reference sequence).

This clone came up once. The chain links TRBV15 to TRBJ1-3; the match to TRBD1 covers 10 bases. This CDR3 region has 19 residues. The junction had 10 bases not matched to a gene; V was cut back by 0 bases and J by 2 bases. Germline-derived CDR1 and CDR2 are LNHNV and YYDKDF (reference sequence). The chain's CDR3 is CATSRELRTGGRPGNTIYF. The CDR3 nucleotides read TGTGCCACCAGCAGAGAATTGAGGACAGGGGGAAGACCTGGAAACACCATATATTTT. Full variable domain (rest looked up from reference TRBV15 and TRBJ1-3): DAMVIQNPRYQVTQFGKPVTLSCSQTLNHNVMYWYQQKSSQAPKLLFHYYDKDFNNEADTPDNFQSRRPNTSFCFLDIRSPGLGDTAMYLCATSRELRTGGRPGNTIYFGEGSWLTVV.

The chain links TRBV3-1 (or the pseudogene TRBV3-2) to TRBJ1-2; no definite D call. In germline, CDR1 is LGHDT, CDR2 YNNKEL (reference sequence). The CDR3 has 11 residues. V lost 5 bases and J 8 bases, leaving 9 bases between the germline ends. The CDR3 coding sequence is TGTGCCAGCAGCTCGGTCGGCGGCTACACCTTC. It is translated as CASSSVGGYTF.